This entry lists 18 T cell receptor beta chains sequenced from one sample in a study of blood T cell repertoires in COVID-19. Method: immunoSEQ multiplex PCR; TCRdb's copy keeps in-frame clones and lacks some. Seen here are about 270,000 clones, roughly 85% observed once, and the top ten hold under 3.5%. Specimen: peripheral blood. Every receptor here comes from a young woman with acute or convalescent COVID-19.

The V and J genes are TRBV30 and TRBJ1-6; 8 bases are a match to TRBD1. Germline trimming cut 2 bases from V and 0 bases from J; bases unmatched to any gene: 3. Germline CDR1 reads GTSNPN; CDR2 reads SVGIG (reference sequence). The CDR3 sequence is 16 residues long. The CDR3 DNA is TGTGCCTGGAGTCGAACAGGGGGCTCCTATAATTCACCCCTCCACTTT. Encoded protein: CAWSRTGGSYNSPLHF.

The chain has TRBV10-3 and TRBJ2-3; no firm D call. The CDR3 contains 14 residues. Germline lookup yields CDR1 ENHRY and CDR2 SYGVKD. V shed 0 bases and J shed 6 bases, with 10 bases lying between them. The CDR3 is CAISESRAIDTQYF. The DNA for the CDR3 is TGTGCCATCAGTGAGTCGAGAGCAATTGATACGCAGTATTTT.

The rearrangement joins TRBV18 to TRBJ2-7; 7 nucleotides line up with TRBD1. Trimming cost V 3 bases and J 0 bases; bases outside gene matches: 8. Germline V lookup: CDR1 KGHSH, CDR2 LQKENI. CDR3 length equals 16 residues. CDR3 in DNA: TGTGCCAGCTCACCCTTGGACAGGACCTACTCCTACGAGCAGTACTTC. Protein sequence: CASSPLDRTYSYEQYF.

The chain combines TRBV11-3 with TRBJ1-1; perhaps TRBD1 as D (6 bases). Trimming shortened V by 2 bases and J by 3 bases, and 7 bases separated the two germline ends. Germline CDR1 SGHNT, CDR2 YENEEA. This CDR3 comprises 13 residues. In nucleotides, the CDR3 is TGTGCCAGCAGCTTATCAGGGGACACTGAAGCTTTCTTT. It encodes CASSLSGDTEAFF.

The chain combines TRBV5-8 with TRBJ1-4; 12 nucleotides match TRBD1. This CDR3 is built from 17 residues. Germline V gives CDR1 SGHTS, CDR2 YDEGEE. After removal of 0 bases from V and 7 bases from J, the junction contained 7 bases not matched to a gene. The CDR3 sequence is CASSLVGQGARSEKLFF. The CDR3 nucleotides are TGTGCCAGCAGCTTGGTGGGACAGGGGGCAAGGAGTGAAAAACTGTTTTTT.

This rearrangement joins TRBV6-5 to TRBJ2-5, with TRBD1 matching 9 bases. There are 13 residues in the CDR3. The J segment lost 5 bases and the V segment lost 7 bases, leaving 5 bases of the junction unmatched. CDR1 is MNHEY and CDR2 is SVGAGI in the germline V gene. CDR3 bases: TGTGCCAGCACTGGACAGGGGACGGAGACCCAGTACTTC. It specifies CASTGQGTETQYF.

V gene TRBV5-1 combines with J gene TRBJ1-2; the match to TRBD1 covers 7 bases. Per the germline V gene, CDR1 is SGHRS and CDR2 is YFSETQ. This CDR3 is 15 amino acids long. Trimming took 0 bases from V and 4 from J; bases not matched to a gene: 6. Here the CDR3 reads CASSLDKGAIYGYTF. As DNA, the CDR3 is TGCGCCAGCAGCTTGGATAAGGGGGCGATCTATGGCTACACCTTC.

This clone was counted between two and nine times. The genes are TRBV20-1 and TRBJ2-7; the D is unclear. Per germline, CDR1 DFQATT and CDR2 SNEGSKA (reference sequence). This CDR3 has 12 amino acids. Between the trimmed V and J ends, which lost 3 bases and 2 bases, there was a span of 8 bases. The DNA of the CDR3 is TGCAGTGCTAGTGTTAGCACCTACGAGCAGTACTTC. As protein: CSASVSTYEQYF.

The chain joins TRBV27 to TRBJ2-7; 11 bases fit TRBD2. The germline CDR1 and CDR2 sequences are MNHEY and SMNVEV (reference sequence). The CDR3 consists of 15 residues. J lost 4 bases, V lost 6 bases, and 8 bases had no gene match. The CDR3 DNA is TGTGCCAGCAGCTTAGCTCTAGCGGGAGGTTACGAGCAGTACTTC. Protein: CASSLALAGGYEQYF.

The chain employs TRBV11-3 and TRBJ2-5; TRBD1 matches at 7 bases. This CDR3 is 13 amino acids long. The germline gives CDR1 SGHNT, CDR2 YENEEA. The J segment lost 5 bases and the V segment lost 5 bases, leaving 5 bases of the junction unmatched. The CDR3 is CASSPQGSETQYF. As DNA, the CDR3 is TGTGCCAGCAGCCCACAGGGGTCGGAGACCCAGTACTTC. Full variable domain (rest looked up from reference TRBV11-3 and TRBJ2-5): EAGVVQSPRYKIIEKKQPVAFWCNPISGHNTLYWYLQNLGQGPELLIRYENEEAVDDSQLPKDRFSAERLKGVDSTLKIQPAELGDSAVYLCASSPQGSETQYFGPGTRLLVL.

The chain links TRBV6-6 to TRBJ1-6, with TRBD1 identical over 9 bases. V dropped 6 bases and J dropped 10; count of bases not matched to a gene: 7. CDR1 and CDR2 from the germline V gene are MNHNY and SVGAGI (reference sequence). The CDR3 length is 14 residues. DNA of the CDR3: TGTGCCAGCAGCCCCGGGACAGGGCCCTCACCCCTCCACTTT. Translating it yields CASSPGTGPSPLHF.

This clone was observed once. This chain uses TRBV16 with TRBJ2-3; 9 positions agree with TRBD2. The CDR3 sequence is 16 residues long. Germline CDR1 reads KGHSY; CDR2 reads FQNENV. V lost 2 bases to trimming and J lost 5 bases; unmatched junction nucleotides: 8. For the CDR3, the DNA is TGTGCCAGCAGCCAAGCCGCGGGAGGGCCTGGAGATACGCAGTATTTT. Protein sequence: CASSQAAGGPGDTQYF.

Details on this clone: Other nucleotide sequences in the sample specify the same CDR3. V is TRBV5-1 and J is TRBJ1-1; TRBD1 aligns across 8 bases. Trimming took 4 bases from V and 2 from J; bases not matched to a gene: 4. The germline CDR1 and CDR2 sequences are SGHRS and YFSETQ. This CDR3 contains 14 residues. CDR3 DNA sequence: TGCGCCAGCAGCGCACAGGGGGGAAACACTGAAGCTTTCTTT. Encoded protein: CASSAQGGNTEAFF.

The rearrangement links TRBV6-5 to TRBJ1-2; TRBD1 matches 8 bases. The CDR3 contains 16 residues. Germline CDR1 reads MNHEY; CDR2 reads SVGAGI. V shed 0 bases, J shed 7 bases, and the junction held 10 bases outside the gene matches. The CDR3 region has the DNA TGTGCCAGCAGTTACTCTCCAGGACAGGGTTTGGGTGGCTACACCTTC. Translation: CASSYSPGQGLGGYTF.

V usage is TRBV29-1 and J usage is TRBJ2-3; TRBD2 agrees at 7 bases. The CDR3 is 17 amino acids. CDR1 is SQVTM and CDR2 is ANQGSEA in the germline V gene. With V trimmed by 3 bases and J by 2 bases, 14 bases remained unmatched. CDR3: CSVEGDPGSGVTDTQYF. CDR3 sequence (DNA): TGCAGCGTTGAGGGGGACCCGGGGAGCGGGGTCACAGATACGCAGTATTTT.

The chain uses TRBV7-2 and TRBJ1-2, with a tentative D call TRBD1 (5 bases). Germline V gene lookup returns CDR1 SGHTA and CDR2 FQGNSA. Trimming left V 3 bases short and J 8 bases short, with 19 bases between. This CDR3 comprises 15 residues. CDR3 residues: CASSFLGGGALGYTF. Here the CDR3 DNA reads TGTGCCAGCAGCTTCTTGGGTGGAGGGGCTCTAGGCTACACCTTC.

V and J are TRBV7-2 and TRBJ2-1; 13 nucleotides line up with TRBD2. Looked up from germline, CDR1 is SGHTA and CDR2 is FQGNSA. The ends lost 8 bases at V and 6 bases at J; junction bases unmatched: 13. The CDR3 totals 17 residues. CDR3 nucleotides: TGTGCCAGCCCCGGGACTAGCGGGACTCATCGGTCCAATGAGCAGTTCTTC. This sequence encodes CASPGTSGTHRSNEQFF. The complete variable domain, with remaining parts taken from reference TRBV7-2 and TRBJ2-1, reads GAGVSQSPSNKVTEKGKDVELRCDPISGHTALYWYRQSLGQGLEFLIYFQGNSAPDKSGLPSDRFSAERTGGSVSTLTIQRTQQEDSAVYLCASPGTSGTHRSNEQFFGPGTRLTVL.

In this sample, this clone turned up many times. V usage is TRBV11-2 and J usage is TRBJ2-7; 10 bases align to TRBD2. Trimming at V came to 4 bases and at J to 5 bases, leaving 5 bases not matched to a gene. Looked up from germline, CDR1 is SGHAT and CDR2 is FQNNGV. This CDR3 contains 14 residues. The CDR3 DNA reads as TGTGCCAGCAGCTCGCTAGCGGGAGTCAACGAGCAGTACTTC. Translated: CASSSLAGVNEQYF.